These 22 T cell receptor beta chains originate from one sample sequenced in a study of blood T cell repertoires in COVID-19. Assay: immunoSEQ multiplex PCR; the TCRdb copy retains only in-frame clones and omits some. There are roughly 97,000 clones in the sample; 90% occur only once, and 1.5% to 2% lies in the top ten. Sample: peripheral blood. The receptors here all came from a man aged 55 to 70 with acute or convalescent COVID-19.

The gene calls are TRBV19 and TRBJ1-5, with D maybe TRBD1 (5 bases). The CDR3 is 16 amino acids. V lost 6 bases to trimming and J lost 6 bases, with 21 bases between them. Germline V lookup: CDR1 LNHDA, CDR2 SQIVND (reference sequence). The CDR3 sequence: CASSPWGGRDGQPQHF. In DNA form, the CDR3 reads TGTGCCAGTAGCCCCTGGGGCGGCAGGGATGGTCAGCCCCAGCATTTT.

This chain connects TRBV19 to TRBJ2-7, with D perhaps matching TRBD1 (6 bases). The CDR3 runs 13 residues. V shed 6 bases and J shed 3 bases, with 12 bases lying between them. Per germline, CDR1 LNHDA and CDR2 SQIVND (reference sequence). The CDR3 is CASSRDILYEQYF. CDR3 bases: TGTGCCAGTAGCAGGGACATCCTCTACGAGCAGTACTTC. The variable domain in full, with the rest retrieved from reference TRBV19 and TRBJ2-7, is DGGITQSPKYLFRKEGQNVTLSCEQNLNHDAMYWYRQDPGQGLRLIYYSQIVNDFQKGDIAEGYSVSREKKESFPLTVTSAQKNPTAFYLCASSRDILYEQYFGPGTRLTVT.

This clone was seen only once. This chain connects TRBV6-5 to TRBJ1-5, with D tentatively TRBD1 (5 bases). CDR3 length equals 15 residues. Germline V gives CDR1 MNHEY, CDR2 SVGAGI. V lost 7 bases, J lost 3 bases, and 16 bases lay in between. The CDR3 DNA sequence: TGTGCCAGCATCCCAGCGACAGCCCTCAATCAGCCCCAGCATTTT. Translated, it gives CASIPATALNQPQHF.

In DNA form, the CDR3 reads TGCGCCAGCAGCTTGGCCCCAGTAACCTACGAGCAGTACTTC. Its protein is CASSLAPVTYEQYF. The V call is TRBV5-1, the J call TRBJ2-7; no clear D. With 0 bases removed from V and 2 bases from J, the gap between germline ends came to 9 bases. The CDR3 is 14 amino acids. The germline gives CDR1 SGHRS, CDR2 YFSETQ.

This chain links TRBV7-2 with TRBJ1-5; no definite D call. CDR3 length equals 16 residues. Germline V lookup: CDR1 SGHTA, CDR2 FQGNSA. V was cut by 1 base and J by 3 bases, with 13 bases left in between. CDR3 amino acids: CASSLGEALVNQPQHF. The DNA of the CDR3 is TGTGCCAGCAGCTTAGGGGAGGCGTTAGTCAATCAGCCCCAGCATTTT.

This clone was found once. V gene TRBV28 combines with J gene TRBJ1-4; no clear D gene. Germline CDR1 MDHEN, CDR2 SYDVKM. The CDR3 is 15 residues long. V lost 7 bases and J 0 bases, leaving 12 bases between the germline ends. This chain's CDR3 is CASTPTSATNEKLFF. The CDR3 region has the DNA TGTGCCAGCACCCCCACGTCAGCAACTAATGAAAAACTGTTTTTT.

V is TRBV29-1 and J is TRBJ1-1; D might be TRBD1 (6 bases). V shed 6 bases and J shed 1 base, with 15 bases lying between them. Germline V gene data show CDR1 as SQVTM and CDR2 as ANQGSEA. This CDR3 is 14 amino acids long. In DNA form, the CDR3 reads TGCAGCGTCCATAAAGGGGGGGGGAACACTGAAGCTTTCTTT. Protein product: CSVHKGGGNTEAFF.

The table lists this clone with a count of one. The V call is TRBV6-5, the J call TRBJ1-2, with 8 bases matching TRBD1. The germline V gene has CDR1 MNHEY and CDR2 SVGAGI. This CDR3 has 15 amino acids. V lost 7 bases to trimming and J lost 4 bases; unmatched junction nucleotides: 11. The CDR3 spells CASTAGTGESYGYTF. CDR3 in DNA: TGTGCCAGCACCGCCGGGACAGGTGAATCCTATGGCTACACCTTC.

Only a few counts were recorded for this clone. CDR3 DNA sequence: TGTGCTAGTGGTCCTCAGGGGGATGGCTACACCTTC. Protein sequence: CASGPQGDGYTF. This chain links TRBV12-5 with TRBJ1-2, with TRBD1 matching over 7 bases. The CDR3 is 12 residues long. V was clipped by 5 bases and J by 6 bases; unmatched bases: 3. Germline loops: CDR1 LGHNT, CDR2 FRNRAP.

The chain has TRBV9 and TRBJ2-3, with 9 bases lining up with TRBD1. This CDR3 has 16 residues. With V trimmed by 5 bases and J by 6 bases, 13 bases remained unmatched. From germline, CDR1 is SGDLS and CDR2 YYNGEE. CDR3 region: CASSESGQGLMDTQYF. CDR3 bases: TGTGCCAGCAGTGAATCGGGACAGGGTCTCATGGATACGCAGTATTTT.

The chain employs TRBV6-1 and TRBJ1-5; D unresolved. Germline CDR1 is MNHNS and CDR2 is SASEGT. V lost 1 base and J lost 4, with 11 bases in between. The CDR3 has 15 residues. The CDR3 nucleotides read TGTGCCAGCAGTGAAGGGGCAGGAAGGAATCAGCCCCAGCATTTT. The encoded protein is CASSEGAGRNQPQHF.

The sample holds one count of this clone. This chain connects TRBV10-1 to TRBJ1-5; TRBD1 is a possible D gene (6 bases). The CDR3 spans 20 residues. Germline CDR1 reads WNHNN; CDR2 reads SYGVQD (reference sequence). The ends were cut back, 5 bases at V and 0 bases at J, with 26 bases in the middle. The CDR3 DNA reads as TGCGCCAGCAGTTCACCCTTACAGGGTGCTGAAGAGGGTAGCAATCAGCCCCAGCATTTT. This sequence encodes CASSSPLQGAEEGSNQPQHF.

V is TRBV3-1 (or the pseudogene TRBV3-2) and J is TRBJ1-1; D may be TRBD1 (6 bases). The CDR3 consists of 15 residues. Trimming left V 1 base short and J 5 bases short, with 14 bases between. Germline V lookup: CDR1 LGHDT, CDR2 YNNKEL (reference sequence). The CDR3, as DNA: TGTGCCAGCAGCCAAGCATCCCAGGGGAAAACTGAAGCTTTCTTT. It yields the protein CASSQASQGKTEAFF.

The rearrangement links TRBV7-2 to TRBJ1-2; 7 nucleotides agree with TRBD1. The germline CDR1 and CDR2 sequences are SGHTA and FQGNSA. Trimming took 7 bases from V and 7 from J; bases not matched to a gene: 12. The length of the CDR3 is 14 residues. The CDR3 region is CASIQSQGLGGYTF. CDR3 bases: TGTGCCAGCATCCAATCACAGGGGCTTGGTGGCTACACCTTC.

The rearrangement links TRBV6-6 to TRBJ1-5; D remains unclear. V dropped 6 bases and J dropped 8 bases, with 14 bases sitting between them. The germline V gene encodes CDR1 MNHNY and CDR2 SVGAGI (reference sequence). This CDR3 comprises 13 residues. Here the CDR3 DNA reads TGTGCCAGCAGGACGGCGGGGTCCGAGCCCCAGCATTTT. It encodes CASRTAGSEPQHF.

This chain joins TRBV14 and TRBJ2-1; 7 nucleotides match TRBD1. The junction had 8 bases not matched to a gene; V was cut back by 7 bases and J by 5 bases. This CDR3 comprises 14 residues. CDR1 is SGHDN, CDR2 FVKESK, per germline. The CDR3 region is CASTPTGPNNEQFF. For the CDR3, the DNA is TGTGCCAGCACCCCGACAGGGCCCAACAATGAGCAGTTCTTC.

The V and J genes are TRBV7-2 and TRBJ1-2, with 10 nucleotides matching TRBD1. Germline loops: CDR1 SGHTA, CDR2 FQGNSA. The length of the CDR3 is 15 residues. The V segment lost 5 bases and the J segment 2 bases; nucleotides outside the gene matches: 5. The CDR3 reads CASSNPGQGNYGYTF. In DNA, the CDR3 is TGTGCCAGCAGCAACCCGGGACAGGGGAACTATGGCTACACCTTC.

V usage is TRBV19 and J usage is TRBJ1-2; 7 bases line up with TRBD1. Looked up from germline, CDR1 is LNHDA and CDR2 is SQIVND (reference sequence). This CDR3 is built from 15 residues. Losses at the gene ends were 4 bases for V and 7 bases for J; bases not matched to a gene: 12. This CDR3 reads CASSTGIIRQGGYTF. In DNA, the CDR3 is TGTGCCAGTAGTACCGGAATCATACGACAGGGTGGCTACACCTTC.

The J gene is TRBJ1-6, the V gene TRBV6-2 or TRBV6-3, with D possibly being TRBD1 (6 bases). The CDR3 spans 16 residues. CDR1 is MNHEY, CDR2 SVGEGT, per germline. V gave up 2 bases and J gave up 7 bases, with 15 bases separating them. CDR3 in amino acids: CASSYEQGAGNSPLHF. The CDR3 DNA sequence: TGTGCCAGCAGTTACGAACAGGGAGCTGGGAATTCACCCCTCCACTTT.

The chain uses TRBV29-1 and TRBJ1-1, with 7 bases aligning to TRBD1. Germline values: CDR1 SQVTM, CDR2 ANQGSEA. This CDR3 has 12 amino acids. V gave up 6 bases and J gave up 4 bases; unmatched junction bases: 5. The CDR3 DNA is TGCAGCGTAGCCGACAGGGCCACTGAAGCTTTCTTT. Residues: CSVADRATEAFF.

The chain has TRBV10-3 and TRBJ2-2, with no clear D. CDR3 length: 11 residues. Looked up from germline, CDR1 is ENHRY and CDR2 is SYGVKD. Deletions cut 11 bases from V and 5 bases from J, with 9 bases between. CDR3 amino acids: CASSLTGELFF. The CDR3 nucleotides are TGTGCCTCTAGTTTGACCGGGGAGCTGTTTTTT.

The V gene is TRBV4-1, the J gene TRBJ1-4; 7 nucleotides align to TRBD1. The CDR3 is made up of 19 amino acids. V shed 0 bases, J shed 0 bases, and the junction held 10 bases outside the gene matches. CDR1 and CDR2 (germline): MGHRA, YSYEKL. Here the CDR3 reads CASSQDTGTVGATNEKLFF. The CDR3 DNA is TGCGCCAGCAGCCAAGACACCGGGACAGTCGGAGCAACTAATGAAAAACTGTTTTTT.